This T cell receptor (beta chain) is drawn from a study of shared clonotypes between healthy human individuals. Study overall: Aged 18 to 49, the donors were a couple of women and a few men.

This CDR3 contains 16 residues. Germline CDR1 is MDHEN and CDR2 is SYDVKM. V dropped 1 base and J dropped 4 bases, with 14 bases sitting between them. Method: immunoSEQ multiplex PCR; TCRdb's copy keeps in-frame clones and lacks some. The table lists approximately 1.5 million clones, 98% of them singletons, with about 0.45% in the top ten. The chain links TRBV28 to TRBJ1-5; TRBD1 is a possible D gene (6 bases). The sample consisted of naive CD4+ T cells sorted from blood. This sample's subset: CD45RA+ positively selected. This TCR derives from a man aged 30-40 years in good health. CDR3 loop: CASSLLSGGGNQPQHF. CDR3 nucleotide sequence: TGTGCCAGCAGTTTATTGAGTGGGGGCGGAAATCAGCCCCAGCATTTT.